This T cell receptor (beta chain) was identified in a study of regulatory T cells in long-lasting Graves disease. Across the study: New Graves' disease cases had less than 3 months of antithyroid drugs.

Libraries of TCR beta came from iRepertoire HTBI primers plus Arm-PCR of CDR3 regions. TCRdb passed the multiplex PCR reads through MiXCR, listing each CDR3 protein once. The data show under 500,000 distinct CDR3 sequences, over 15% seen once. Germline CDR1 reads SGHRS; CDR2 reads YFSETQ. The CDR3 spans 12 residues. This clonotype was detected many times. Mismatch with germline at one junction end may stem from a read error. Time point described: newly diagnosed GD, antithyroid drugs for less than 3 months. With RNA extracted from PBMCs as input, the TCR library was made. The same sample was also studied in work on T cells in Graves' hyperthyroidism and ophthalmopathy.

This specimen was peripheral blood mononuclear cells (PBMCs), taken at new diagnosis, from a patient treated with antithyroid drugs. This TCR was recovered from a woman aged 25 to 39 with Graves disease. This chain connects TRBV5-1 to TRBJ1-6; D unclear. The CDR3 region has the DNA TGTGCCAGCAGTTTTGAGAATTCACCCCTCCACTTT. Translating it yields CASSFENSPLHF.